These 21 T cell receptor beta chains were all obtained from the same sample, sequenced in a study of response to subunit inactivated influenza vaccine. TCRdb re-called the RT-PCR reads through MiXCR, storing one row per CDR3 protein. Of about 570,000 distinct CDR3 sequences listed, about 10% were seen once; the top ten hold 10% to 13%. The sample was PBMCs from blood, taken on the day of vaccination. The receptors were gathered from a man aged 45-65 years who received an inactivated influenza vaccine.

The chain links TRBV6-1 to TRBJ2-6; tentatively, D is TRBD2 (6 bases). V lost 7 bases, J lost 0 bases, and 16 bases lay in between. The CDR3 runs to 17 residues. Germline lookup yields CDR1 MNHNS and CDR2 SASEGT. The CDR3 loop reads CASTAAGSISGANVLTF. CDR3 in DNA: TGTGCCAGCACCGCGGCGGGGTCAATCTCTGGGGCCAACGTCCTGACTTTC.

This clonotype was seen a handful of times. The V and J genes are TRBV12-3 or TRBV12-4 and TRBJ2-7; 10 bases are a match to TRBD2. This CDR3 has 15 amino acids. V lost 1 base to trimming and J lost 9 bases; unmatched junction nucleotides: 9. The CDR3 here is CASSLVTSGTAWQYF. Written as DNA, the CDR3 is TGTGCCAGCAGTTTAGTCACTAGCGGGACCGCCTGGCAGTACTTC.

The chain links TRBV15 to TRBJ1-2; perhaps TRBD1 as D (5 bases). The V end lost 0 bases, the J end lost 8 bases, and 16 bases lay between the germline ends. The CDR3 totals 15 residues. Per germline, CDR1 LNHNV and CDR2 YYDKDF (reference sequence). CDR3 residues: CATSRDPQGSEGYTF. The CDR3 region has the DNA TGTGCCACCAGCAGAGATCCGCAGGGATCGGAGGGCTACACCTTC.

The V gene is TRBV29-1, the J gene TRBJ2-1, with D perhaps matching TRBD1 (5 bases). The CDR3 is 13 residues long. The V end was cut by 4 bases, the J end by 12 bases, with 19 bases between. Germline values: CDR1 SQVTM, CDR2 ANQGSEA. The CDR3 DNA follows: TGCAGCGTTGGGACACCCAGGGTTGCCGGGCAGTTCTTC. Its protein is CSVGTPRVAGQFF.

This clonotype was seen many times. The chain combines TRBV7-9 with TRBJ2-2, with TRBD2 matching over 10 bases. The CDR3 is made up of 17 amino acids. With V trimmed by 8 bases and J by 0 bases, 9 bases remained unmatched. The germline V gene encodes CDR1 SEHNR and CDR2 FQNEAQ (reference sequence). CDR3 loop: CASRASGRTSNTGELFF. The CDR3 region has the DNA TGTGCCAGCCGAGCTAGCGGGAGAACCTCGAACACCGGGGAGCTGTTTTTT.

This clonotype was found a few times. The gene calls are TRBV3-1 and TRBJ1-6; the match to TRBD1 covers 10 bases. This CDR3 is 16 amino acids long. Trimming took 2 bases from V and 4 from J; bases not matched to a gene: 2. The germline CDR1 and CDR2 sequences are LGHDT and YNNKEL (reference sequence). CDR3 sequence reads: CASSQRDRGYNSPLHF. The CDR3 bases are TGTGCCAGCAGCCAAAGGGACAGGGGATATAATTCACCCCTCCACTTT.

The table lists this clonotype with a few counts. The chain carries TRBV14 and TRBJ2-1; D ambiguous. This CDR3 comprises 13 residues. Between the trimmed V and J ends, which lost 7 bases and 9 bases, there was a span of 16 bases. The germline gives CDR1 SGHDN, CDR2 FVKESK. DNA of the CDR3: TGTGCCAGCACCCCTGCCCGGTACGGTGAGCAGTTCTTC. Translation gives CASTPARYGEQFF.

The J gene is TRBJ1-2, the V gene TRBV10-3; D remains ambiguous. There are 14 residues in the CDR3. Trimming stripped 0 bases from V and 0 bases from J, with 5 bases between. The germline V gene encodes CDR1 ENHRY and CDR2 SYGVKD. The CDR3 region is CAISESAANYGYTF. CDR3 DNA: TGTGCCATCAGTGAGTCGGCCGCTAACTATGGCTACACCTTC.

There are many counts of this clonotype. This rearrangement joins TRBV12-3 or TRBV12-4 to TRBJ1-4; no firm D call. V was pared by 5 bases and J by 3 bases, with 13 bases between. This CDR3 spans 15 amino acids. CDR3 in amino acids: CASSPTVAANEKLFF. The CDR3 nucleotides are TGTGCCAGCAGTCCTACGGTTGCAGCTAATGAAAAACTGTTTTTT.

This chain connects TRBV7-9 to TRBJ2-2; D is unresolved. The CDR3 runs to 13 residues. Germline values: CDR1 SEHNR, CDR2 FQNEAQ (reference sequence). V was shortened by 1 base and J by 10 bases, with 10 bases between the two germline ends. DNA for the CDR3: TGTGCCAGCAGCTTAGATCTCCCCGTGGAGCTGTTTTTT. It encodes CASSLDLPVELFF.

The chain joins TRBV6-4 to TRBJ2-7; 14 bases agree with TRBD2. The CDR3 has 15 residues. V shed 11 bases, J shed 4 bases, and the junction held 10 bases outside the gene matches. The V gene's germline CDR1 is MRHNA and CDR2 SNTAGT. The CDR3 region is CAAVGTSGRLYEQYF. Here the CDR3 DNA reads TGTGCCGCTGTGGGGACTAGCGGGAGATTATACGAGCAGTACTTC.

With regard to this clonotype: A junction end diverges from the germline sequence, so it may reflect a read error. Written as DNA, the CDR3 is TGCGCCAGCAGCCCGACAGAGGAGATCCAGTACTTC. This gives the protein CASSPTEEIQYF. V and J are TRBV5-1 and TRBJ2-5; D perhaps matches TRBD1 (5 bases). CDR3 size: 12 residues. Germline V gives CDR1 SGHRS, CDR2 YFSETQ.

This clonotype was observed many times. V usage is TRBV20-1 and J usage is TRBJ2-4, with D perhaps TRBD2 (5 bases). This CDR3 region has 17 residues. The V gene's germline CDR1 is DFQATT and CDR2 SNEGSKA (reference sequence). V shed 0 bases and J shed 1 base, with 16 bases lying between them. CDR3 protein: CSARDPLITSAKNIQYF. The CDR3 region has the DNA TGCAGTGCTAGAGATCCCCTTATAACTAGTGCCAAAAACATTCAGTACTTC.

A few counts support this clonotype. The rearrangement joins TRBV12-3 or TRBV12-4 to TRBJ1-3, with a tentative D call TRBD1 (5 bases). V shed 1 base and J shed 4 bases, with 17 bases lying between them. The CDR3 runs to 17 residues. The CDR3 sequence is CASSLESPGPWGNTIYF. CDR3 nucleotides: TGTGCCAGCAGTTTAGAATCTCCGGGACCTTGGGGAAACACCATATATTTT.

This clonotype was seen ten or more times. The V call is TRBV18, the J call TRBJ2-7, with 12 nucleotides matching TRBD1. J gave up 9 bases and V 3 bases, and 3 bases lay outside the gene matches. CDR3 length: 13 amino acids. Germline V lookup: CDR1 KGHSH, CDR2 LQKENI. The CDR3 region has the DNA TGTGCCAGCTCACCCGGGACAGGGGGCTGGCAGTACTTC. It specifies CASSPGTGGWQYF.

The chain joins TRBV4-1 to TRBJ2-6, with a weak D call TRBD1 (6 bases). The CDR3 consists of 16 residues. Trimming removed 2 bases from V and 4 bases from J, with 12 bases in between. The germline V gene encodes CDR1 MGHRA and CDR2 YSYEKL. The CDR3 DNA is TGCGCCAGCAGCCAATTAAGGGGGATCGGGGCCAACGTCCTGACTTTC. This gives the protein CASSQLRGIGANVLTF.

This clonotype was seen only a few times. This rearrangement joins TRBV6-2 or TRBV6-3 to TRBJ2-3; the match to TRBD2 covers 14 bases. The CDR3 totals 17 residues. The germline CDR1 and CDR2 sequences are MNHEY and SVGEGT. V shed 6 bases, J shed 7 bases, and the junction held 12 bases outside the gene matches. CDR3 in amino acids: CASRKDLGLAGANTQYF. The CDR3 nucleotides are TGTGCCAGCAGAAAAGACCTGGGACTAGCGGGAGCGAATACGCAGTATTTT.

This clonotype has at least ten counts. The chain carries TRBV19 and TRBJ1-5; D not resolved. The germline V gene has CDR1 LNHDA and CDR2 SQIVND (reference sequence). Trimming took off 7 bases at V and 4 bases at J, with 17 bases between the two ends. The CDR3 is 15 residues long. The CDR3 here is CASMAVFGTNQPQHF. Here the CDR3 DNA reads TGTGCCAGTATGGCGGTATTCGGAACTAATCAGCCCCAGCATTTT.

The genes are TRBV6-2 or TRBV6-3 and TRBJ2-7; 10 positions match TRBD1. The germline CDR1 and CDR2 sequences are MNHEY and SVGEGT. V lost 4 bases, J lost 6 bases, and 9 bases stayed unmatched. The CDR3 consists of 15 residues. The CDR3 DNA reads as TGTGCCAGCAGTTCTTCAGACAGGGGGCTGAGCGAGCAGTACTTC. Protein: CASSSSDRGLSEQYF.

The rearrangement links TRBV9 to TRBJ1-4; D not certain. Trimming stripped 0 bases from V and 0 bases from J, with 3 bases between. This CDR3 has 14 amino acids. Germline V CDR1 and CDR2: SGDLS, YYNGEE. CDR3 in amino acids: CASSVEATNEKLFF. As DNA, the CDR3 is TGTGCCAGCAGCGTAGAAGCAACTAATGAAAAACTGTTTTTT.

J is TRBJ2-7 and V is TRBV3-1; the D gene is possibly TRBD2 (7 bases). Germline CDR1 and CDR2: LGHDT and YNNKEL (reference sequence). The CDR3 extends over 16 amino acids. Trimming took off 3 bases at V and 2 bases at J, with 17 bases between the two ends. DNA for the CDR3: TGTGCCAGCAGCCACAGAGGGGGGGACATCCCCTACGAGCAGTACTTC. This gives the protein CASSHRGGDIPYEQYF.